This is a list of T cell receptor beta chains from one sample in a study of CD8+CD57+ T cells in acquired aplastic anemia. TCRdb analysed the reads with MiXCR anew, one entry per CDR3 protein. The sample shows roughly 190,000 distinct CDR3 sequences, roughly half of them seen only once. Sequenced material: sorted CD4+, CD8+, or CD8+CD57+ T cells (not recorded which) from PBMCs. These receptors all come from a human donor with aplastic anemia. CDR3s include the opening cysteine and the closing phenylalanine or tryptophan. A D gene is named only where the DNA matches it firmly. Rows may omit the clone size; those that give it use once, few, many or a size class.

cdr3_nt cdr3_aa v_call clone_size d_call j_call
TGCGCCAGCAGCCCGGCGGGGAGTCGGACTGAAGCTTTCTTT CASSPAGSRTEAFF TRBV5-1 many NA TRBJ1-1
TGTGCCAGTAGTTTCGAGCTAGCGGGAGGTACCTACGAGCAGTACTTC CASSFELAGGTYEQYF TRBV19 NA TRBD2 TRBJ2-7
TGTGCCACCAGCAGAGATTACAGCATCCACGGGGAGACCCAGTACTTC CATSRDYSIHGETQYF TRBV15 NA NA TRBJ2-5
TGTGCCAGTAGTCCAGGGGTTTCACCCCTCCACTTT CASSPGVSPLHF TRBV19 few NA TRBJ1-6
TGCAGCGTCCCCGGACAGAACCCCTACGAGCAGTACTTC CSVPGQNPYEQYF TRBV29-1 NA NA TRBJ2-7
TGTGCCAGTAGATTGACAGGGGGCAGAGAGCAGTTCTTC CASRLTGGREQFF TRBV19 NA TRBD1 TRBJ2-1
TGCAGTGCTAGAGATCGAACAGGGGGCTATGAGCAGTACTTC CSARDRTGGYEQYF TRBV20-1 few TRBD1 TRBJ2-7
TGTGCCATCAGAGGGACTGGGGTTTACGAGCAGTACTTC CAIRGTGVYEQYF TRBV10-3 NA NA TRBJ2-7
TGTGCCAGCAGCCCAGGGATAGAGACCCAGTACTTC CASSPGIETQYF TRBV7-9 NA NA TRBJ2-5
TGTGCCATCAGGACGACTAGCGGGAGGGCCGATGAGCAGTTCTTC CAIRTTSGRADEQFF TRBV10-3 NA TRBD2 TRBJ2-1
TGCGCCAGCAGCCAAGAGAGGTTAGCGGGAGGACTCGAGCAGTTCTTC CASSQERLAGGLEQFF TRBV4-1 many TRBD2 TRBJ2-1
TGTGCCACCAGTGATTCGGGGAGGGCAGATACGCAGTATTTT CATSDSGRADTQYF TRBV24-1 many TRBD2 TRBJ2-3
TGCAGTGCTAGAGACGGGAGAGGCACAGATACGCAGTATTTT CSARDGRGTDTQYF TRBV20-1 many NA TRBJ2-3
TGTGCCACCAGTGATTGGACGGACAATGAGCAGTTCTTC CATSDWTDNEQFF TRBV24-1 many NA TRBJ2-1
TGCGCCAGCAGCCCAGGGGACAGGGGCTACGAGCAGTACTTC CASSPGDRGYEQYF TRBV5-1 NA TRBD1 TRBJ2-7
TGTGCCAGCAGTTACTTTACAGGGTATGATGAAAAACTGTTTTTT CASSYFTGYDEKLFF TRBV6-6 NA NA TRBJ1-4
TGTGCCTGGAGTGTACGGAGCTTACGTTCACCCCTCCACTTT CAWSVRSLRSPLHF TRBV30 many NA TRBJ1-6
TGCAGCGTTGAGGCCGGGACGGCATTCTATGAGCAGTTCTTC CSVEAGTAFYEQFF TRBV29-1 NA NA TRBJ2-1
TGTGCCAGTAGTATAGGGACAGGGGTCTACGAGCAGTACTTC CASSIGTGVYEQYF TRBV19 many TRBD1 TRBJ2-7
TGTGCCACCAGCAGAGCCCGCGGGAGGGCCAGGGAGCTGTTTTTT CATSRARGRARELFF TRBV15 NA TRBD2 TRBJ2-2
TGTGCCAGCAGGGGTATCAATGAGCAGTTCTTC CASRGINEQFF TRBV7-9 NA NA TRBJ2-1
TGCAGTGCTACCGGGACTAGCATCGATGAGCAGTTCTTC CSATGTSIDEQFF TRBV20-1 NA TRBD2 TRBJ2-1
TGTGCCAGCAGCGAACTATGGAACACTGAAGCTTTCTTT CASSELWNTEAFF TRBV5-4 NA NA TRBJ1-1
TGTGCCAGCAGCGCGGACCCATCCTCATCCCACTTT CASSADPSSSHF TRBV7-9 NA NA TRBJ1-6
TGTGCCACCAGTGATTTTACACAGGGGAGCGGCTACACCTTC CATSDFTQGSGYTF TRBV24-1 many TRBD1 TRBJ1-2
TGTGCCACCAGTGAGCCCACTAGCGGGAGTGGCACAGATACGCAGTATTTT CATSEPTSGSGTDTQYF TRBV24-1 many TRBD2 TRBJ2-3
TGTGCCTGGAGCCGTGGGACGGCTGGAAACACCATATATTTT CAWSRGTAGNTIYF TRBV30 NA NA TRBJ1-3
TGCGCCAGCAGCTTGAAGGGAGGCACAGATACGCAGTATTTT CASSLKGGTDTQYF TRBV5-1 NA NA TRBJ2-3
TGTGCCAGCAGTGATCCGAGGGGGAACACTGAAGCTTTCTTT CASSDPRGNTEAFF TRBV2 NA NA TRBJ1-1
TGTGCCATCAGTGAGGTGTCAGCGTTTACCTACGAGCAGTACTTC CAISEVSAFTYEQYF TRBV10-3 NA NA TRBJ2-7
TGTGCCAGCAGCACAGGGAGGGTTGGCTACACCTTC CASSTGRVGYTF TRBV14 NA NA TRBJ1-2
TGTGCCAGCAGCCCGACCGGGACAGGGGGCGCGAGCTCCTACGAGCAGTACTTC CASSPTGTGGASSYEQYF TRBV13 NA TRBD1 TRBJ2-7
TGTGCCACCTCGGACAGGCGCCATCAGCCCCAGCATTTT CATSDRRHQPQHF TRBV15 NA TRBD1 TRBJ1-5
TGTGCCAGCAGTTACCCGGACAGGGTTGCCTACGAGCAGTACTTC CASSYPDRVAYEQYF TRBV6-5 many TRBD1 TRBJ2-7
TGTGCCAGCAGTTTCTTTCCCGAGACAGAGAATTCACCCCTCCACTTT CASSFFPETENSPLHF TRBV2 NA NA TRBJ1-6
TGTGCCAGCAGTGATTGGAGGAATTCACCCCTCCACTTT CASSDWRNSPLHF TRBV2 few NA TRBJ1-6
TGTGCCAGTTCCGGGACAGGGGGCACTGAAGCTTTCTTT CASSGTGGTEAFF TRBV19 NA TRBD1 TRBJ1-1
TGTGCCAGTAGTTCCTCGCTAGGCCTTAACTATGGCTACACCTTC CASSSSLGLNYGYTF TRBV19 many NA TRBJ1-2
TGCGCCAGCAGCTTGGACGACAGAGTTCTCTCCCAGCAGTACTTC CASSLDDRVLSQQYF TRBV5-1 many NA TRBJ2-7
TGTGCCAGCAGCCAAGATTGGGGGCCACCCCTCCACTTT CASSQDWGPPLHF TRBV3-1 many NA TRBJ1-6
TGCGCCAGCAGTACGGGACCTGGGGAGCAGTACTTC CASSTGPGEQYF TRBV10-1 NA NA TRBJ2-7
TGCAGTGCTAGAGATGGGACTAGCGGGACGCAGTTCTTC CSARDGTSGTQFF TRBV20-1 NA TRBD2 TRBJ2-1
TGTGCCAGCAGTGTACCCCGGAGGGAGACCCAGTACTTC CASSVPRRETQYF TRBV2 NA NA TRBJ2-5
TGTGCCACCAGCACCCGGACTAGCGGACTCTACGAGCAGTACTTC CATSTRTSGLYEQYF TRBV15 NA TRBD2 TRBJ2-7
TGTGCCAGCAGCCCCACGATAGGAAACACCATATATTTT CASSPTIGNTIYF TRBV9 many NA TRBJ1-3
TGTGCCACCAGCAGAGATCGTGTGGGGGCCCCCTACGAGCAGTACTTC CATSRDRVGAPYEQYF TRBV15 few NA TRBJ2-7
TGCAGTGCCCCCCCAGTCCTAAGCACAGATACGCAGTATTTT CSAPPVLSTDTQYF TRBV20-1 NA NA TRBJ2-3
TGTGCCAGCAGCACGGGACTAGCGGTGTACGAGCAGTACTTC CASSTGLAVYEQYF TRBV9 NA TRBD2 TRBJ2-7
TGCAGCGCCACTCTAGCGGGAGTCTACAATGAGCAGTTCTTC CSATLAGVYNEQFF TRBV29-1 NA TRBD2 TRBJ2-1
TGTGCCAGCAGCTTAAGTAACGGGATAAACACCGGGGAGCTGTTTTTT CASSLSNGINTGELFF TRBV7-2 many NA TRBJ2-2
TGTGCCAGCAGCCTAGACCCGGGACTAGCGGGAGGAGATACGCAGTATTTT CASSLDPGLAGGDTQYF TRBV11-2 many TRBD2 TRBJ2-3
TGTGCCAGCAGAGCCCGGACGGCTGGCGCTGAAGCTTTCTTT CASRARTAGAEAFF TRBV12-3/TRBV12-4 many NA TRBJ1-1
TGTGCCAGCAGTATAGGGTTCTATGGCTACACCTTC CASSIGFYGYTF TRBV25-1 NA NA TRBJ1-2
TGCAGTGCTAGAGTGTTCGGGGGGGGCCGGGAGACCCAGTACTTC CSARVFGGGRETQYF TRBV20-1 NA TRBD2 TRBJ2-5